One T cell receptor beta chain is described in this entry. As to treatment: 19 received Ad26.COV2.S at low or high dose, single or two shots; about 5 received placebo; per-sample allocation not given. Vaccine and placebo recipients were sampled on day 63 after the first injection. The CDR3 sequence is 14 residues long. CDR1 and CDR2 from the germline V gene are SGHAT and FQNNGV. Trimming cost V 4 bases and J 4 bases, with 11 bases left between them. The entry originates in a study of Ad26.COV2.S vaccination and SARS-CoV-2 variants. TCRdb's table, derived via immunoSEQ multiplex PCR, lists solely in-frame clones and lacks some. This sample has hundreds of thousands of clones; 70% to 90% occur once, and the top ten carry about 1.5%.

V gene TRBV11-2 combines with J gene TRBJ2-1; D uncertain. The TCR sequence derives from a person between 18 and 59 years old who received the Ad26.COV2.S COVID-19 vaccine or a placebo. The input for sequencing was peripheral blood, taken in a trial of Ad26.COV2.S vaccine versus placebo. The CDR3 loop reads CASSYPGQYNEQFF. In DNA form, the CDR3 reads TGTGCCAGCAGCTACCCAGGCCAATACAATGAGCAGTTCTTC.